This is a list of T cell receptor beta chains from one sample in a study of neurological immune-mediated disorders. TCRdb reanalysed the 5' RACE reads using MiXCR and keeps one entry per CDR3 protein. The repertoire holds 50,000 to 80,000 distinct CDR3 sequences, with nearly 3.5% as singletons. Sequencing was carried out using PBMCs. These receptors were obtained from a man in his forties with multiple sclerosis. CDR3s include the opening cysteine and the closing phenylalanine or tryptophan. The D gene is left open where the match is weak. Some rows mark clone size as missing; the rest say once, few, many or name a class of expanded clone.

TRBD2 many TRBJ2-1 TRBV20-1 CSARGGLAFNEQFF TGCAGTGCTAGGGGGGGACTAGCGTTTAATGAGCAGTTCTTC
- many TRBJ2-7 TRBV7-9 CASSLPSSYEQYF TGTGCCAGCAGCTTACCGAGCTCCTACGAGCAGTACTTC
- many TRBJ2-7 TRBV5-1 CASSLAGGDYEQYF TGCGCCAGCAGCTTGGCCGGCGGGGACTACGAGCAGTACTTC
- many TRBJ2-2 TRBV20-1 CSANRANTGELFF TGCAGTGCTAACAGGGCAAACACCGGGGAGCTGTTTTTT
TRBD2 many TRBJ2-7 TRBV2 CAGTSGRSYEQYF TGTGCCGGGACTAGCGGGAGGTCCTACGAGCAGTACTTC
TRBD2 many TRBJ2-1 TRBV7-2 CASSSRAGGHGEQFF TGTGCCAGCAGCTCCCGGGCGGGGGGCCATGGTGAGCAGTTCTTC
- many TRBJ2-7 TRBV5-1 CASSLGGRSYEQYF TGCGCCAGCAGCTTGGGGGGACGGAGCTACGAGCAGTACTTC
TRBD2 many TRBJ2-7 TRBV20-1 CSASSSGGLSYEQYF TGCAGTGCAAGCTCTAGCGGGGGACTTTCCTACGAGCAGTACTTC
TRBD1 few TRBJ2-5 TRBV29-1 CSVETGGAKTQYF TGCAGCGTTGAAACAGGGGGCGCGAAGACCCAGTACTTC
- many TRBJ1-5 TRBV20-1 CSARGTANQPQHF TGCAGTGCTAGAGGTACAGCTAATCAGCCCCAGCATTTT
- many TRBJ1-2 TRBV14 CASSDKTGANYGYTF TGTGCCAGCAGCGATAAGACAGGTGCTAACTATGGCTACACCTTC
- many TRBJ2-7 TRBV3-1 CASSQSTYGQYF TGTGCCAGCAGCCAGAGTACCTACGGGCAGTACTTC
- many TRBJ2-2 TRBV20-1 CSLPGPNTGELFF TGCAGCCTCCCTGGGCCGAACACCGGGGAGCTGTTTTTT
TRBD1 many TRBJ1-2 TRBV5-1 CASNEGQGFDGYTF TGCGCCAGCAACGAGGGACAGGGGTTTGACGGCTACACCTTC
- many TRBJ2-5 TRBV10-1 CARTGFGETQYF TGCGCCAGAACAGGGTTCGGAGAGACCCAGTACTTC
- many TRBJ2-5 TRBV7-3 CASSLSGRETQYF TGTGCCAGCAGCTTATCGGGTAGAGAGACCCAGTACTTC
- many TRBJ1-1 TRBV27 CASRAMEPNTEAFF TGTGCCAGCAGAGCCATGGAACCGAACACTGAAGCTTTCTTT
- many TRBJ2-2 TRBV12-3/TRBV12-4 CASSSPPGAVFF TGTGCCAGCAGCAGTCCCCCGGGTGCGGTGTTTTTT
- many TRBJ2-1 TRBV15 CATSEGGIEQFF TGTGCCACCAGCGAAGGGGGTATTGAGCAGTTCTTC
- many TRBJ1-1 TRBV5-1 CASSFIIRGAEAFF TGCGCCAGCAGCTTCATTATTAGAGGTGCTGAAGCTTTCTTT
- many TRBJ1-5 TRBV20-1 CSAEAGLNQPQHF TGCAGTGCTGAGGCCGGACTCAATCAGCCCCAGCATTTT
- many TRBJ1-2 TRBV2 CASSEESNYGYTF TGTGCCAGCAGTGAAGAGTCTAACTATGGCTACACCTTC
- many TRBJ2-5 TRBV6-5 CASSETGTSQETQYF TGTGCCAGCAGTGAGACCGGGACATCACAAGAGACCCAGTACTTC
- many TRBJ1-5 TRBV27 CASSNRVGGGHQPQHF TGTGCCAGCAGCAACAGGGTCGGAGGGGGTCATCAGCCCCAGCATTTT
TRBD2 many TRBJ2-3 TRBV5-1 CASSLGASGGTDTQYF TGCGCCAGCAGCTTGGGGGCAAGCGGGGGGACAGATACGCAGTATTTT
- many TRBJ1-1 TRBV5-6 CASSLEWSSTEAFF TGTGCCAGCAGCTTGGAGTGGAGTAGCACTGAAGCTTTCTTT
- few TRBJ1-2 TRBV6-1 CASSAGYGYTF TGTGCCAGCAGTGCGGGATATGGCTACACCTTC
- many TRBJ2-7 TRBV27 CASSPDSLRGEQYF TGTGCCAGCAGTCCGGACTCCCTACGAGGCGAGCAGTACTTC
- many TRBJ1-2 TRBV6-2/TRBV6-3 CASTPPGRRGYTF TGTGCCAGCACCCCCCCCGGAAGGAGGGGCTACACCTTC
TRBD2 many TRBJ2-2 TRBV10-2 CASRSGLGGTGELFF TGCGCCAGCAGATCAGGACTAGGAGGTACCGGGGAGCTGTTTTTT
TRBD1 many TRBJ2-7 TRBV5-1 CASSIRQGSSYEQYF TGCGCCAGCAGCATACGACAGGGAAGCTCCTACGAGCAGTACTTC
- many TRBJ2-4 TRBV3-1 CASSPPRSKNIQYF TGTGCCAGCAGCCCACCGAGAAGCAAAAACATTCAGTACTTC
- many TRBJ2-7 TRBV7-2 CASSSRRGSYEQYF TGTGCCAGCAGCTCCCGCCGGGGCTCCTACGAGCAGTACTTC
TRBD1 many TRBJ1-1 TRBV20-1 CSARGQGVPTEAFF TGCAGTGCTAGAGGCCAGGGGGTTCCGACTGAAGCTTTCTTT
TRBD1 few TRBJ2-7 TRBV6-6 CASSGQGEDEQYF TGTGCCAGCAGCGGACAGGGCGAGGACGAGCAGTACTTC
TRBD1 many TRBJ1-2 TRBV2 CASSEGQGGPLRGYTF TGTGCCAGCAGTGAGGGACAGGGTGGCCCACTTAGAGGCTACACCTTC
- - TRBJ1-6 TRBV10-3 CAITEGNSTLNF TGTGCCATCACGGAGGGGAATTCAACCCTCAACTTT
TRBD1 many TRBJ1-1 TRBV20-1 CSALGQVNTEAFF TGCAGTGCCCTCGGACAGGTGAACACTGAAGCTTTCTTT
- many TRBJ1-1 TRBV9 CASSVAPDPVNTEAFF TGTGCCAGCAGCGTAGCCCCTGACCCGGTGAACACTGAAGCTTTCTTT
TRBD2 many TRBJ2-2 TRBV20-1 CSARDLAAGVGTGELFF TGCAGTGCTAGAGATTTAGCGGCGGGAGTGGGCACCGGGGAGCTGTTTTTT
- many TRBJ1-4 TRBV5-1 CASSLAGQGEKLFF TGCGCCAGCAGCTTAGCGGGACAAGGTGAAAAACTGTTTTTT
- many TRBJ2-2 TRBV29-1 CSVTGRAAGTGELFF TGCAGCGTGACGGGGCGCGCCGCGGGCACCGGGGAGCTGTTTTTT
- many TRBJ1-5 TRBV6-5 CASSVGTNSNQPQHF TGTGCCAGCAGTGTGGGGACAAATAGCAATCAGCCCCAGCATTTT
TRBD1 many TRBJ2-5 TRBV12-3/TRBV12-4 CASSPGTGRETQYF TGTGCCAGCAGTCCGGGGACAGGGCGAGAGACCCAGTACTTC
- many TRBJ2-1 TRBV5-1 CASSEHLEQFF TGCGCCAGCTCCGAGCACCTAGAGCAGTTCTTC